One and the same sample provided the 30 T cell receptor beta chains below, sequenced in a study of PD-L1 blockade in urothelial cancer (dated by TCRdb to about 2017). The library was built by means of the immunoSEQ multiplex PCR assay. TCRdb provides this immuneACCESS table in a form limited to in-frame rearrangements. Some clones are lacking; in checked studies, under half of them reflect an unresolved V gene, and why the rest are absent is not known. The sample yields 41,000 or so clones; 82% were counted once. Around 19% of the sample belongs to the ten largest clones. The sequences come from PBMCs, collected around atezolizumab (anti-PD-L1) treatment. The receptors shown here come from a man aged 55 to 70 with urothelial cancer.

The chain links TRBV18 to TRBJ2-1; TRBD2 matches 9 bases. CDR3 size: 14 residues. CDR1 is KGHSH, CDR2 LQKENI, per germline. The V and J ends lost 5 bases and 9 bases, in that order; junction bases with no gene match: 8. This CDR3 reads CASSSGGGAPEQFF. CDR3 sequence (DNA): TGTGCCAGCTCATCTGGCGGGGGGGCCCCTGAGCAGTTCTTC.

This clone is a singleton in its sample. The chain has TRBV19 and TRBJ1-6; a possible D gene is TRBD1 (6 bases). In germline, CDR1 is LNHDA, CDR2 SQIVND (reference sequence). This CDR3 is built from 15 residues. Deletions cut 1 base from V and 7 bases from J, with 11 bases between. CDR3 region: CASSIGRGENSPLHF. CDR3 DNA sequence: TGTGCCAGTAGTATAGGCAGGGGTGAAAATTCACCCCTCCACTTT.

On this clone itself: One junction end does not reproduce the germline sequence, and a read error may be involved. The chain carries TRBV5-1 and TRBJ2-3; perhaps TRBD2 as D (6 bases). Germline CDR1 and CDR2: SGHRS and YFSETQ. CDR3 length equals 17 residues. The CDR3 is CSSSLNGRGIWTDTQYF. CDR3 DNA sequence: TGCTCCAGCAGCTTGAACGGCCGGGGGATTTGGACAGATACGCAGTATTTT.

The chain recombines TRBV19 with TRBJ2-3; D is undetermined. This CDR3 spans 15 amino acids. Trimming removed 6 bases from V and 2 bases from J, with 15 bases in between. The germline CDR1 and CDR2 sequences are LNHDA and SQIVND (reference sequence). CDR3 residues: CASRGLRANTDTQYF. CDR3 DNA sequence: TGTGCCAGTAGGGGCTTGCGCGCGAACACAGATACGCAGTATTTT.

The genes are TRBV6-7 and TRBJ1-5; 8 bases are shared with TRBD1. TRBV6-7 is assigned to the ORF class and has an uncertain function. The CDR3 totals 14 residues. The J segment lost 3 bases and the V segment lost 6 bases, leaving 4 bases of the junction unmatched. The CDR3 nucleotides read TGTGCCAGCAGGGGGGACAGGCACAATCAGCCCCAGCATTTT. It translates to CASRGDRHNQPQHF.

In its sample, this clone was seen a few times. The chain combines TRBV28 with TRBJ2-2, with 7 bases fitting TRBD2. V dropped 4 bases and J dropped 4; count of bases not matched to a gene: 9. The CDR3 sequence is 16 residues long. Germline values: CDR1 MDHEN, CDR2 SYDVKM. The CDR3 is CASSSGGARGTGELFF. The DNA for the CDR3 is TGTGCCAGCAGTTCGGGGGGAGCTCGGGGCACCGGGGAGCTGTTTTTT.

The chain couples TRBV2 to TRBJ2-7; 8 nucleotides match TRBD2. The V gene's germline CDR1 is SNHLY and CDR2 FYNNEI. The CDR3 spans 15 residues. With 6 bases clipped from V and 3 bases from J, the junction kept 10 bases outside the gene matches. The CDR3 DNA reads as TGTGCCAGCAGCCCGGAGGGACTAGGGATCTACGAGCAGTACTTC. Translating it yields CASSPEGLGIYEQYF.

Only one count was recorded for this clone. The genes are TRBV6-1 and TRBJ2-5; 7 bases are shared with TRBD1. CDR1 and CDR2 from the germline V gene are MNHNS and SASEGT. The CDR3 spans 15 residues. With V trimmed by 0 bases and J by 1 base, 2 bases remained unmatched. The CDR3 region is CASSEAGQTQETQYF. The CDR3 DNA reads TGTGCCAGCAGTGAAGCGGGACAGACCCAAGAGACCCAGTACTTC.

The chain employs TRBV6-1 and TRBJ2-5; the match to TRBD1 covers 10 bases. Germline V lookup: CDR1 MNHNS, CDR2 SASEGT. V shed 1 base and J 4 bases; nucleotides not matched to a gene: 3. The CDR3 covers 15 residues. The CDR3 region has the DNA TGTGCCAGCAGTGAAGGGGACAGGGGCGTAGAGACCCAGTACTTC. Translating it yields CASSEGDRGVETQYF.

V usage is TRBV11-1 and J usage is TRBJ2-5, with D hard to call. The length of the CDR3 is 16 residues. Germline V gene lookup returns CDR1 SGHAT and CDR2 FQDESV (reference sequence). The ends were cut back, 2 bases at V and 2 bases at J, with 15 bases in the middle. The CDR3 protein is CASSLSTSRGQETQYF. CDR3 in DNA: TGTGCCAGCAGCTTAAGCACATCTAGAGGTCAAGAGACCCAGTACTTC.

This CDR3 is CASSQGERGPGNEQFF. The CDR3 coding sequence is TGCGCCAGCAGCCAAGGGGAGCGGGGGCCCGGGAATGAGCAGTTCTTC. The genes are TRBV4-1 and TRBJ2-1; 8 bases fit TRBD2. This CDR3 has 16 amino acids. Losses at the gene ends were 1 base for V and 7 bases for J; bases not matched to a gene: 9. The germline V gene encodes CDR1 MGHRA and CDR2 YSYEKL.

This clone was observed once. Here the CDR3 DNA reads TGTGCCATCGGGACTCACACAGATACGCAGTATTTT. Protein product: CAIGTHTDTQYF. The chain has TRBV10-3 and TRBJ2-3; a weak D match, TRBD2 (6 bases). The germline V and J ends were trimmed by 8 bases and 2 bases, with 8 bases remaining between them. The V gene's germline CDR1 is ENHRY and CDR2 SYGVKD. The CDR3 is 12 amino acids.

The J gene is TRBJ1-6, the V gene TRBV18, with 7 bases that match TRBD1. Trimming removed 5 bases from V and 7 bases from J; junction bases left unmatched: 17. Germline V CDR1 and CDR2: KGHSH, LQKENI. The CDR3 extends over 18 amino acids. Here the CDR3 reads CASSSTAAGGGSNSPLHF. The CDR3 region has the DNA TGTGCCAGCTCATCAACCGCCGCCGGAGGGGGCAGCAATTCACCCCTCCACTTT.

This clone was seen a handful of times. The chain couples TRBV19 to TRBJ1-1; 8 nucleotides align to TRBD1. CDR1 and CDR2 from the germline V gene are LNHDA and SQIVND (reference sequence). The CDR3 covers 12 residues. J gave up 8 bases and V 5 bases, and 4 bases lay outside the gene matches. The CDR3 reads CASSFRDREAFF. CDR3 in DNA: TGTGCCAGTAGTTTCCGGGACAGGGAAGCTTTCTTT. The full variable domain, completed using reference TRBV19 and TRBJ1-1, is DGGITQSPKYLFRKEGQNVTLSCEQNLNHDAMYWYRQDPGQGLRLIYYSQIVNDFQKGDIAEGYSVSREKKESFPLTVTSAQKNPTAFYLCASSFRDREAFFGQGTRLTVV.

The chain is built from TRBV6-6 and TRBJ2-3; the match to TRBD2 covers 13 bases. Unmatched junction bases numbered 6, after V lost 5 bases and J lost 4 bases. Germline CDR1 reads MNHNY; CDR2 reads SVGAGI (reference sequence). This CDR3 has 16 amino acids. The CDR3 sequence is CASSPRGLAGADTQYF. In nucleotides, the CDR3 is TGTGCCAGCAGTCCCCGTGGACTAGCGGGGGCAGATACGCAGTATTTT.

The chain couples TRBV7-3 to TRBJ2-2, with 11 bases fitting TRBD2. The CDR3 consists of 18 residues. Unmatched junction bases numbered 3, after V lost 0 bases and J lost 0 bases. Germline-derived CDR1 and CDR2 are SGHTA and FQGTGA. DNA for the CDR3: TGTGCCAGCAGCTTAACTAGCGGGGGGGTTGCGAACACCGGGGAGCTGTTTTTT. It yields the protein CASSLTSGGVANTGELFF. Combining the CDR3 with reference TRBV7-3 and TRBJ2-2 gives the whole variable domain GAGVSQTPSNKVTEKGKYVELRCDPISGHTALYWYRQSLGQGPEFLIYFQGTGAADDSGLPNDRFFAVRPEGSVSTLKIQRTERGDSAVYLCASSLTSGGVANTGELFFGEGSRLTVL.

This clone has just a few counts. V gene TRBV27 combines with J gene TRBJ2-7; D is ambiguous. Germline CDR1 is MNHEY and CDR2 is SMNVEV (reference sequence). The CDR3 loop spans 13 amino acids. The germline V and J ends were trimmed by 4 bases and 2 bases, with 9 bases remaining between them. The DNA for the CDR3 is TGTGCCAGCAGTTCCAAACCTACCTACGAGCAGTACTTC. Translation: CASSSKPTYEQYF.

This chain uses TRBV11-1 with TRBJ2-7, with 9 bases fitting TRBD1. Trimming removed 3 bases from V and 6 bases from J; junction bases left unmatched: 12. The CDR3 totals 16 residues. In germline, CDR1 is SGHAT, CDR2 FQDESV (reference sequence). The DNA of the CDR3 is TGTGCCAGCAGCTTGCACCTCGACAGGGGGGGCCGCGAGCAGTACTTC. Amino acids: CASSLHLDRGGREQYF.

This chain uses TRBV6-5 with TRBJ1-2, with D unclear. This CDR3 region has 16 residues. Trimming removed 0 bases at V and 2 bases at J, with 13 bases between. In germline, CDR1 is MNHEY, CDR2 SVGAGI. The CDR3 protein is CASSYSLVAANYGYTF. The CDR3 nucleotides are TGTGCCAGCAGTTACTCTCTCGTTGCAGCGAACTATGGCTACACCTTC.

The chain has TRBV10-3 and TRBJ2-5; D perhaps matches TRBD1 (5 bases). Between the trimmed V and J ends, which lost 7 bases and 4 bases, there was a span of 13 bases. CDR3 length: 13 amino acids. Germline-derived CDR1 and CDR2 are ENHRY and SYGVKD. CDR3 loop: CAITRGLGETQYF. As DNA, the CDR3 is TGTGCCATCACTAGGGGCTTAGGAGAGACCCAGTACTTC.

The CDR3 nucleotides read TGTGCCACCAGCAGCCCCCTGAGGGAAGATACGCAGTATTTT. Its translation: CATSSPLREDTQYF. This chain joins TRBV15 and TRBJ2-3; tentatively, D is TRBD2 (5 bases). CDR3 length: 14 amino acids. Trimming cost V 3 bases and J 5 bases, with 12 bases left between them. The V gene's germline CDR1 is LNHNV and CDR2 YYDKDF (reference sequence).

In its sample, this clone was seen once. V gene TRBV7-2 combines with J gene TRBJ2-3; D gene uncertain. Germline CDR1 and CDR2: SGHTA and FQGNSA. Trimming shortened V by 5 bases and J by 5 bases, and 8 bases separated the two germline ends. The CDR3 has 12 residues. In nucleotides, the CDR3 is TGTGCCAGCAGCGCAGAGGAAGATACGCAGTATTTT. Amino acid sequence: CASSAEEDTQYF. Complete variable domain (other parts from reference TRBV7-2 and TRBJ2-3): GAGVSQSPSNKVTEKGKDVELRCDPISGHTALYWYRQSLGQGLEFLIYFQGNSAPDKSGLPSDRFSAERTGGSVSTLTIQRTQQEDSAVYLCASSAEEDTQYFGPGTRLTVL.

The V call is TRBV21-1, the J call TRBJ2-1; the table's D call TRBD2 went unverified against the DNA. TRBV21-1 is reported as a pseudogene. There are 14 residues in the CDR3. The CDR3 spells CARRLFTSYNEQFF. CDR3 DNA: TGTGCCAGGAGACTGTTTACCTCCTACAATGAGCAGTTCTTC.

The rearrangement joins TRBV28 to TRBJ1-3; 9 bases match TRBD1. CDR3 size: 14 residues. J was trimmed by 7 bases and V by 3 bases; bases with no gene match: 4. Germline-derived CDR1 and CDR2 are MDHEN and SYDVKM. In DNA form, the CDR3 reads TGTGCCAGCAGTTTCGCGACAGGGGGGAACACCATATATTTT. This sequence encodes CASSFATGGNTIYF.

CDR3 nucleotide sequence: TGTGCCAGCAGCCCCGATCCGGGGGAGACCCAGTACTTC. Its translation: CASSPDPGETQYF. The rearrangement joins TRBV7-3 to TRBJ2-5, with D maybe TRBD2 (5 bases). V was shortened by 5 bases and J by 5 bases, with 12 bases between the two germline ends. This CDR3 has 13 amino acids. Germline-derived CDR1 and CDR2 are SGHTA and FQGTGA.

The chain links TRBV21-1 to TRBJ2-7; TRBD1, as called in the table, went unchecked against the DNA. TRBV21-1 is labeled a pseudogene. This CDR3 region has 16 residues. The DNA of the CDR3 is TGTGCCAGCAGCGCCCCGGGACAGGGATTCTACTACGAGCAGTACTTC. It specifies CASSAPGQGFYYEQYF.

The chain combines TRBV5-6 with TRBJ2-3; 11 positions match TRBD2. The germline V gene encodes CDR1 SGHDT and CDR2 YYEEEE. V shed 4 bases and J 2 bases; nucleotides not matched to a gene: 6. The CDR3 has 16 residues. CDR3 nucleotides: TGTGCCAGCAGCCTAAGACTAGCGGGGCCCACAGATACGCAGTATTTT. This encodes CASSLRLAGPTDTQYF.

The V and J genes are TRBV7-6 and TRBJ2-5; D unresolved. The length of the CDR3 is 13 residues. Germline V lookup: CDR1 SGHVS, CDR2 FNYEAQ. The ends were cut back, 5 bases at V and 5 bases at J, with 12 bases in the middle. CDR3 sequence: CASSRNTEETQYF. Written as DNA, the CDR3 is TGTGCCAGCAGCCGGAATACGGAGGAGACCCAGTACTTC.

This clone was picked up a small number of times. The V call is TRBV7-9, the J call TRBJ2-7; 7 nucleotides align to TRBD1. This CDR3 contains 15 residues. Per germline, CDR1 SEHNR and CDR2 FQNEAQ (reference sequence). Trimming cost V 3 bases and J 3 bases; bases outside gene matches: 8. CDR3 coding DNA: TGTGCCAGCAGCTTCCGGGACAGTTACAGCTACGAGCAGTACTTC. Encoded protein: CASSFRDSYSYEQYF.

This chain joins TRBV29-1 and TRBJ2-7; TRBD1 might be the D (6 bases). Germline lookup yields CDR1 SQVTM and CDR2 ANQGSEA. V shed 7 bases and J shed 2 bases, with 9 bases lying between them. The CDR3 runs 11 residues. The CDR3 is CSERDTYEQYF. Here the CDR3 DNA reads TGCAGCGAACGGGACACCTACGAGCAGTACTTC.